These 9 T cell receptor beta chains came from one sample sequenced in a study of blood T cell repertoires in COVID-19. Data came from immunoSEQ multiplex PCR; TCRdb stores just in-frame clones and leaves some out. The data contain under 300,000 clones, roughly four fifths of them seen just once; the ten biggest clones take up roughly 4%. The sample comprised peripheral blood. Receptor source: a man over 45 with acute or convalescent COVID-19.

In DNA, the CDR3 is TGTGCCAGCAGCCCCGGCGCCGGGAACTATGGCTACACCTTC. Its protein is CASSPGAGNYGYTF. The V and J genes are TRBV4-2 and TRBJ1-2; D gene ambiguous. The V gene lost 4 bases and the J gene lost 2 bases, with 11 bases spanning the gap. Germline-derived CDR1 and CDR2 are LGHNA and YNFKEQ. The CDR3 covers 14 residues.

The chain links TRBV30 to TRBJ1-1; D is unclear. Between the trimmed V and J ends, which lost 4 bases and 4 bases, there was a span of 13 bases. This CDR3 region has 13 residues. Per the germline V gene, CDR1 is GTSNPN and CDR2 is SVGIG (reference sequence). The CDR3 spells CAWKALSGTEAFF. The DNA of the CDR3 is TGTGCCTGGAAGGCGTTATCGGGCACTGAAGCTTTCTTT.

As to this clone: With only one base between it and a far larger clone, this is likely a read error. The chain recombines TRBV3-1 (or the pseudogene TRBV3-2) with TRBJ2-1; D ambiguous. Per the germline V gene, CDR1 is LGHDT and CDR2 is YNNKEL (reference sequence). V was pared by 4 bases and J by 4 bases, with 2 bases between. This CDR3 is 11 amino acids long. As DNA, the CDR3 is TGTGCCAGCAGCCTATACAATGAGCAGTTCTTC. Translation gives CASSLYNEQFF.

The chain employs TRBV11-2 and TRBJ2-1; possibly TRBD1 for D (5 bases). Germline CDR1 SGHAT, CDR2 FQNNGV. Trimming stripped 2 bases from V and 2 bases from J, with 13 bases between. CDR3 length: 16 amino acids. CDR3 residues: CASSLLRGRTYNEQFF. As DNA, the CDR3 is TGTGCCAGCAGCTTACTAAGGGGTCGGACCTACAATGAGCAGTTCTTC. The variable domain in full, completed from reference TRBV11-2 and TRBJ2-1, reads EAGVAQSPRYKIIEKRQSVAFWCNPISGHATLYWYQQILGQGPKLLIQFQNNGVVDDSQLPKDRFSAERLKGVDSTLKIQPAKLEDSAVYLCASSLLRGRTYNEQFFGPGTRLTVL.

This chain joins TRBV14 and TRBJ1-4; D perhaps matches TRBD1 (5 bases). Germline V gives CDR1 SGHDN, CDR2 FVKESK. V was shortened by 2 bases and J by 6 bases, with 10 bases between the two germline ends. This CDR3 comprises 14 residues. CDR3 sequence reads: CASSQYNRHEKLFF. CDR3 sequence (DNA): TGTGCCAGCAGCCAATATAACAGGCATGAAAAACTGTTTTTT.

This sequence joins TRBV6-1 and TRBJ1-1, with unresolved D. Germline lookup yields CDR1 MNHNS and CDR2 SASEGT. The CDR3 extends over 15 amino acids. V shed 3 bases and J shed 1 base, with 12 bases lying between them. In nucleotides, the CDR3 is TGTGCCAGCAGTGAGACATTCCAATGGAACACTGAAGCTTTCTTT. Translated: CASSETFQWNTEAFF.

This CDR3 is CAWSGQGGTEAFF. CDR3 DNA sequence: TGTGCCTGGAGCGGACAGGGAGGCACTGAAGCTTTCTTT. The chain is built from TRBV30 and TRBJ1-1, with 8 bases aligning to TRBD1. This CDR3 spans 13 amino acids. Trimming took 3 bases from V and 4 from J; bases not matched to a gene: 4. Germline V lookup: CDR1 GTSNPN, CDR2 SVGIG (reference sequence).

The CDR3 region is CASSRGRNTEAFF. The CDR3 nucleotides are TGTGCCAGCAGCCGAGGGAGAAACACTGAAGCTTTCTTT. V usage is TRBV14 and J usage is TRBJ1-1, with D uncertain. Germline CDR1 reads SGHDN; CDR2 reads FVKESK. CDR3 length: 13 residues. Trimming removed 4 bases from V and 2 bases from J, with 8 bases in between.

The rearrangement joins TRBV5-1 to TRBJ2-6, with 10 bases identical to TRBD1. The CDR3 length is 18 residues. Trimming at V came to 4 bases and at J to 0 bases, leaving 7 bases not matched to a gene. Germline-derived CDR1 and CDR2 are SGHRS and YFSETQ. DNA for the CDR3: TGCGCCAGCAGCCCCCGGGACAGGGGAACCTCTGGGGCCAACGTCCTGACTTTC. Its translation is CASSPRDRGTSGANVLTF.